This paragraph reports one TCR beta chain. Antigen: not known. Template material for TCR beta VDJ and CDR3 profiling consisted of genomic DNA. Via MiXCR, TCRdb re-called the reads, giving one row per CDR3 protein. Among fewer than 200,000 distinct CDR3 sequences listed, just under 45% were seen once. Germline V gene sequence: CDR1 SQVTM, CDR2 ANQGSEA. CDR3 length: 13 residues. With 0 bases removed from V and 0 bases from J, the gap between germline ends came to 5 bases. These data belong to a study of CD8+CD57+ T cells in acquired aplastic anemia. Background on the study: CD4+ and CD8+ cells, once sorted, gave DNA averaging roughly 3.2 ug. Approximately 11 million reads, on average, were obtained for CD4+ cells from healthy donors. General study findings and limits: Patients and controls shared nearly 30 CD8+ CDR3 sequences, which appeared highly expressed in patients and within their immunodominant clones.

Sequences were obtained from sorted CD4+, CD8+, or CD8+CD57+ T cells (not recorded which) from PBMCs. J is TRBJ1-1 and V is TRBV29-1; D ambiguous. The receptor was derived from a human donor in good health. CDR3 residues: CSVEEGLNTEAFF. DNA for the CDR3: TGCAGCGTTGAAGAGGGCTTGAACACTGAAGCTTTCTTT. The whole variable domain, remainder taken from reference TRBV29-1 and TRBJ1-1, is SAVISQKPSRDICQRGTSLTIQCQVDSQVTMMFWYRQQPGQSLTLIATANQGSEATYESGFVIDKFPISRPNLTFSTLTVSNMSPEDSSIYLCSVEEGLNTEAFFGQGTRLTVV.